This T cell receptor (beta chain) derives from a study of blood T cell repertoires in COVID-19. This CDR3 region has 12 residues. Per the germline V gene, CDR1 is SQVTM and CDR2 is ANQGSEA. V was clipped by 4 bases and J by 2 bases, with 7 bases between them. The repertoire was sequenced with immunoSEQ multiplex PCR; TCRdb's copy has only in-frame clones and lacks some. Of about 170,000 clones listed, roughly four fifths are singletons. The sequenced material came from peripheral blood. The rearrangement links TRBV29-1 to TRBJ2-3; D is unresolved. This TCR came from a woman of 80 years or more with acute or convalescent COVID-19. CDR3: CSVGEATDTQYF. CDR3 DNA: TGCAGCGTTGGTGAGGCCACAGATACGCAGTATTTT.